This T cell receptor (beta chain) was obtained from a study of CD8+ T cells in alopecia areata. The junction had 9 bases not matched to a gene; V was cut back by 2 bases and J by 5 bases. This CDR3 contains 15 residues. Germline V CDR1 and CDR2: MGHDK, SYGVNS. Extracted RNA was reverse transcribed, and the resulting cDNA served as sequencing template. The assay was immunoSEQ multiplex PCR, and TCRdb's table has in-frame clones only and misses some. The sample lists 30,000 to 35,000 clones; approximately 60% were seen once. The chain joins TRBV25-1 to TRBJ2-7, with 7 nucleotides matching TRBD1. This receptor was identified in a human donor with alopecia areata. Sequenced input: NKG2D-high CD8+ T cells sorted from blood. CDR3: CASSEAGRGNHEQYF. The CDR3 coding sequence is TGTGCCAGCAGTGAAGCCGGCAGGGGGAATCACGAGCAGTACTTC.